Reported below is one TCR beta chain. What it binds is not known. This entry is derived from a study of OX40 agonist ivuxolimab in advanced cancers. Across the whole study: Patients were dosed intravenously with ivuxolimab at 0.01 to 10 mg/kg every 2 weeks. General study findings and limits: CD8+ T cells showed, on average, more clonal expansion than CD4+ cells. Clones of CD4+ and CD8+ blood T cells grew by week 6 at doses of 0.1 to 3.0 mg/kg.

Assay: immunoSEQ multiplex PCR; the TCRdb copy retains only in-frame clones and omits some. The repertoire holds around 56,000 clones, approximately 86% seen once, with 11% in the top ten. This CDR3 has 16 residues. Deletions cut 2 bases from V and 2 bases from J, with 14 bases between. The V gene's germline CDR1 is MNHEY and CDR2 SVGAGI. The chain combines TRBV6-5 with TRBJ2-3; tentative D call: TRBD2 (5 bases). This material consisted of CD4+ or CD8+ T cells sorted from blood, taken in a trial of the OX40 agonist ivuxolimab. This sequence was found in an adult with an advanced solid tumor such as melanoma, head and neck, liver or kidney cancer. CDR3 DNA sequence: TGTGCCAGCAGTTACCGGCCGGGGAGCTACACAGATACGCAGTATTTT. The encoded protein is CASSYRPGSYTDTQYF.